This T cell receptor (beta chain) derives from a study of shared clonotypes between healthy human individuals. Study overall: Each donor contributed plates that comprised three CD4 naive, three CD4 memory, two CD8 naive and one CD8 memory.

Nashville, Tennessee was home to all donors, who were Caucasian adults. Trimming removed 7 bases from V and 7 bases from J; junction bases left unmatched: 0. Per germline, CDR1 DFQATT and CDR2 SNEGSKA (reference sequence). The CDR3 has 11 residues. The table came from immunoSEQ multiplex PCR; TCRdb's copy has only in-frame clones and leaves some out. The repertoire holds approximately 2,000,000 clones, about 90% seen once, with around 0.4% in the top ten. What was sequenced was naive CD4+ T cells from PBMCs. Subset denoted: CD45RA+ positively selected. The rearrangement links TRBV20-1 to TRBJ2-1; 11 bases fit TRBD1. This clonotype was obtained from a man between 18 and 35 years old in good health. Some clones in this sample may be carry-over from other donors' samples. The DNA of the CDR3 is TGCAGTGGGGACAGGGGGAATGAGCAGTTCTTC. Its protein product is CSGDRGNEQFF.